The source of this TCR beta chain is a study of T cell responses to AZD1222 COVID-19 vaccine. Profiling relied on immunoSEQ multiplex PCR, and the TCRdb table lists in-frame clones only, not all of them. The sample has just under 100,000 clones; nearly 90% are singletons. Broader study findings: Variant regions that are unmutated are reportedly the target of nearly half of spike-specific TCRs. White British ancestry dominated among donors, who included more females, and clonal diversity was possibly underestimated. All repertoire sampling was performed exclusively after the peak T cell response.

About this clone: Antigen specificity is unknown.

The ends were cut back, 3 bases at V and 6 bases at J, with 11 bases in the middle. This CDR3 has 13 amino acids. Germline V gene data show CDR1 as LNHDA and CDR2 as SQIVND (reference sequence). The sequenced sample was peripheral blood, obtained on day 0 of AZD1222 vaccination. The receptor was derived from an adult in good health. This chain connects TRBV19 to TRBJ1-2; D remains unclear. The CDR3 here is CASSILAGDGYTF. CDR3 nucleotides: TGTGCCAGTAGTATCCTGGCAGGCGATGGCTACACCTTC.